Listed below are T cell receptor beta chains from one sample, sequenced in a study of cytomegalovirus exposure and HLA in healthy donors. Clones were read by immunoSEQ multiplex PCR, and TCRdb kept only the in-frame ones, dropping some. In the table there are some 130,000 clones, roughly nine tenths of which are singletons. The sequenced material came from PBMCs. Receptors originate from a man younger than 35 in good health and CMV-seronegative. Both conserved end residues are part of each CDR3. The D gene is left open where the match is weak. Expanded clones get a size class; other rows say once, few or many, or leave the size out.

J gene | clone size | D gene | CDR3 length | V gene | CDR3 DNA | CDR3 protein
TRBJ2-5 | . | TRBD2 | 14 | TRBV11-3 | TGTGCCAGCAGCTTTACGGGGGGGTGGGAGACCCAGTACTTC | CASSFTGGWETQYF
TRBJ2-7 | . | . | 16 | TRBV18 | TGTGCCAGCTCACTTATGGACGGGAGCACCGCCTACGAGCAGTACTTC | CASSLMDGSTAYEQYF
TRBJ2-7 | . | . | 13 | TRBV6-1 | TGTGCCAGCAAATACAGGGACAAGGGCGAGCAGTACTTC | CASKYRDKGEQYF
TRBJ2-4 | . | TRBD1 | 13 | TRBV2 | TGTGCCCTGGCAGACAGGGACCTTGTCATTCAGTACTTC | CALADRDLVIQYF
TRBJ2-2 | . | . | 15 | TRBV27 | TGTGCCAGCAGTTTTGGTGCAGAGGGCACCGGGGAGCTGTTTTTT | CASSFGAEGTGELFF
TRBJ2-1 | . | . | 17 | TRBV19 | TGTGCCAGTAGACATAGGGGGGGAGGTTCCTTCGAGAATGAGCAGTTCTTC | CASRHRGGGSFENEQFF
TRBJ1-2 | . | TRBD1 | 15 | TRBV19 | TGTGCCAGTGGACTCCGGACAGGGAGTCACTATGGCTACACCTTC | CASGLRTGSHYGYTF
TRBJ2-2 | . | TRBD1 | 13 | TRBV7-9 | TGTGCCAGCAGCTTTACAGGGGCCGGGGAGCTGTTTTTT | CASSFTGAGELFF
TRBJ1-1 | . | . | 12 | TRBV29-1 | TGCAGCGCAGGGTTAGGGGACACTGAAGCTTTCTTT | CSAGLGDTEAFF
TRBJ2-3 | . | . | 15 | TRBV9 | TGTGCCAGCAGCGTAGTAGAAAGAAGCACAGATACGCAGTATTTT | CASSVVERSTDTQYF
TRBJ2-3 | . | TRBD2 | 14 | TRBV15 | TGTGCCACCAGCGGGGGACTAGCTAGAGATACGCAGTATTTT | CATSGGLARDTQYF
TRBJ2-5 | . | TRBD1 | 15 | TRBV2 | TGTGCCACCAGATTAGACAGGGGAAGGGGAGAGACCCAGTACTTC | CATRLDRGRGETQYF
TRBJ2-3 | . | TRBD2 | 18 | TRBV5-5 | TGTGCCAGCAGCTTGGTGGCTAGCGGGAGGCCTAGCACAGATACGCAGTATTTT | CASSLVASGRPSTDTQYF
TRBJ2-7 | . | TRBD2 | 15 | TRBV5-1 | TGCGCCAGCAGCTCGACTAGCGGGAGTCCCGGCGAGCAGTACTTC | CASSSTSGSPGEQYF
TRBJ1-5 | . | . | 18 | TRBV25-1 | TGTGCCAGCAGTGAATCCGGAGTTGAGGGGAGGCCTAATCAGCCCCAGCATTTT | CASSESGVEGRPNQPQHF
TRBJ2-1 | . | . | 12 | TRBV7-9 | TGTGCCAGCAGCCAGGCGGGGTACGAGCAGTTCTTC | CASSQAGYEQFF
TRBJ1-2 | . | . | 16 | TRBV10-3 | TGTGCCATCAGTGAGGATAACAGGGCACCCTACTATGGCTACACCTTC | CAISEDNRAPYYGYTF
TRBJ1-3 | . | . | 15 | TRBV19 | TGTGCCAGTAGTCGCGGGGCCGCCTCTGGAAACACCATATATTTT | CASSRGAASGNTIYF
TRBJ2-5 | . | . | 15 | TRBV11-3 | TGTGCCAGCAGCTCGGTCTCTGGACAGCAAGAGACCCAGTACTTC | CASSSVSGQQETQYF
TRBJ2-5 | . | . | 16 | TRBV4-3 | TGCGCCAGCAGCCAAGTATTTCGGGGAGAACAAGAGACCCAGTACTTC | CASSQVFRGEQETQYF
TRBJ1-5 | few | . | 13 | TRBV27 | TGTGCCAGCGCCTCGGACTGGGATCAGCCCCAGCATTTT | CASASDWDQPQHF
TRBJ2-7 | . | . | 16 | TRBV7-9 | TGTGCCAGCGGATTCCCAACTCGGGACATATCCTACGAGCAGTACTTC | CASGFPTRDISYEQYF
TRBJ1-4 | . | . | 16 | TRBV13 | TGTGCCAGCAGCCCCGGCCAGGGTCAGCAAAATGAAAAACTGTTTTTT | CASSPGQGQQNEKLFF
TRBJ2-5 | . | . | 13 | TRBV27 | TGTGCCAGCAAAACGTCGTGGCCAGAGACCCAGTACTTC | CASKTSWPETQYF
TRBJ2-3 | . | TRBD2 | 16 | TRBV5-1 | TGCGCCAGCAGCTTGGCCCTAGCGGGGGGACAGGATACGCAGTATTTT | CASSLALAGGQDTQYF
TRBJ2-7 | . | TRBD2 | 15 | TRBV7-2 | TGTGCCAGCAGCTTCTTGGCGGGAGGGCCAAGCGAGCAGTACTTC | CASSFLAGGPSEQYF
TRBJ1-1 | . | TRBD1 | 14 | TRBV7-9 | TGTGCCAGCAGCCAGACAGGGGCGAGGACTGAAGCTTTCTTT | CASSQTGARTEAFF
TRBJ2-1 | . | . | 16 | TRBV4-1 | TGCGCCAGCAGCCAAGTGGGGGCTAAGCTCTACAATGAGCAGTTCTTC | CASSQVGAKLYNEQFF
TRBJ1-5 | . | TRBD1 | 14 | TRBV28 | TGTGCCAGCAGTTGGGGACAGAACAATCAGCCCCAGCATTTT | CASSWGQNNQPQHF
TRBJ2-5 | . | TRBD1 | 15 | TRBV5-1 | TGCGCCAGCAGTTTGGACAGGGCAATTATTCAGACCCAGTACTTC | CASSLDRAIIQTQYF
TRBJ2-7 | . | . | 14 | TRBV28 | TGTGCCAGCACCCTCGCCAGGGCGAGGTACGAGCAGTACTTC | CASTLARARYEQYF
TRBJ2-1 | once | . | 14 | TRBV27 | TGTGCCAGCAGTTTAAGGGGGTCCTACAATGAGCAGTTCTTC | CASSLRGSYNEQFF
TRBJ2-7 | . | TRBD1 | 15 | TRBV9 | TGTGCCAGCAGCGTTTCCGGGACAGCTGACTACGAGCAGTACTTC | CASSVSGTADYEQYF
TRBJ1-3 | . | . | 14 | TRBV6-6 | TGTGCCAGCAGTTCAACAAGCGCTGGAAACACCATATATTTT | CASSSTSAGNTIYF
TRBJ2-1 | . | . | 18 | TRBV19 | TGTGCCAGTAGTATAGGGAGGGTTTTGGGGAGCTCCTACAATGAGCAGTTCTTC | CASSIGRVLGSSYNEQFF
TRBJ2-7 | few | TRBD2 | 15 | TRBV11-2 | TGTGCCAGCAGCCCTACTAGCGGGAGAGGCTACGAGCAGTACTTC | CASSPTSGRGYEQYF
TRBJ2-3 | . | TRBD2 | 19 | TRBV7-2 | TGTGCCAGCAGCTTAGAGTCTGCCGCGGGGGGGCAAGTTCTGAATACGCAGTATTTT | CASSLESAAGGQVLNTQYF
TRBJ1-6 | . | TRBD1 | 14 | TRBV10-3 | TGTGCCATCAGAGTCAGGGGGCTGGAGTCACCCCTCCACTTT | CAIRVRGLESPLHF
TRBJ2-3 | . | TRBD2 | 18 | TRBV6-1 | TGTGCCAGCAGTGACCTCTCCGGGACTAGCGGCCCCAAGGGTACGCAGTATTTT | CASSDLSGTSGPKGTQYF
TRBJ1-4 | . | TRBD1 | 13 | TRBV10-3 | TGTGCCATACGGACAGGGGTTAATGAAAAACTGTTTTTT | CAIRTGVNEKLFF
TRBJ2-1 | . | . | 17 | TRBV10-3 | TGTGCCATCAGTGAAAGGCAGGAGGTCTATTCCTACAATGAGCAGTTCTTC | CAISERQEVYSYNEQFF